The 25 T cell receptor beta chains presented below share a single source sample, sequenced in a study of shared clonotypes between healthy human individuals. Sequenced by immunoSEQ multiplex PCR; TCRdb stores in-frame clones only, minus some. The repertoire holds about 680,000 clones, roughly 72% seen once, with 1.5% to 2% in the top ten. The sample was memory CD4+ T cells sorted from blood. Subset noted: CD45RA-negative fraction. The receptors shown here come from a woman aged 25 to 39 in good health.

The chain is built from TRBV2 and TRBJ2-1, with D hard to call. The CDR3 covers 12 residues. Germline CDR1 SNHLY, CDR2 FYNNEI. Trimming removed 6 bases at V and 10 bases at J, with 13 bases between. The CDR3 sequence is CASRTDQREQFF. The DNA for the CDR3 is TGTGCCAGCAGGACCGACCAGAGAGAGCAGTTCTTC.

V gene TRBV27 combines with J gene TRBJ2-7; 13 nucleotides line up with TRBD2. Trimming at V came to 5 bases and at J to 4 bases, leaving 14 bases not matched to a gene. Germline V CDR1 and CDR2: MNHEY, SMNVEV (reference sequence). The CDR3 runs to 18 residues. Here the CDR3 DNA reads TGTGCCAGCAGTCCCCCCGGACTAGCGGGAGATCGGCTTTACGAGCAGTACTTC. Translation gives CASSPPGLAGDRLYEQYF.

This rearrangement joins TRBV7-3 to TRBJ2-2; D is possibly TRBD2 (6 bases). The germline V gene has CDR1 SGHTA and CDR2 FQGTGA. The V end was cut by 4 bases, the J end by 3 bases, with 15 bases between. The length of the CDR3 is 16 residues. The CDR3, as DNA: TGTGCCAGCAGCTCCTATGGTAGCGGCTACACCGGGGAGCTGTTTTTT. Translation gives CASSSYGSGYTGELFF.

V gene TRBV19 combines with J gene TRBJ1-1; D unresolved. CDR1 LNHDA and CDR2 SQIVND come from the germline V gene (reference sequence). V was shortened by 1 base and J by 7 bases, with 10 bases between the two germline ends. The CDR3 runs to 13 residues. DNA for the CDR3: TGTGCCAGTAGTATAGTGGTGGTCGGTGAAGCTTTCTTT. Protein sequence: CASSIVVVGEAFF.

This sequence joins TRBV6-1 and TRBJ1-2; the D gene is possibly TRBD1 (5 bases). This CDR3 has 12 amino acids. Trimming removed 0 bases from V and 13 bases from J, with 12 bases in between. Germline assignment: CDR1 MNHNS and CDR2 SASEGT. The CDR3 region is CASSEAAGPATF. The CDR3 region has the DNA TGTGCCAGCAGTGAAGCCGCAGGGCCGGCCACCTTC.

Details on this clone: This same CDR3 is encoded by further DNA sequences in the sample. The rearrangement uses TRBV2 and TRBJ2-1, with TRBD2 matching over 9 bases. This CDR3 spans 15 amino acids. V was pared by 6 bases and J by 1 base, with 4 bases of the junction left unmatched. Germline CDR1 is SNHLY and CDR2 is FYNNEI. CDR3 region: CASSGSGSSYNEQFF. As DNA, the CDR3 is TGTGCCAGCAGCGGTAGCGGGAGTTCCTACAATGAGCAGTTCTTC.

The chain employs TRBV19 and TRBJ2-2; 9 bases agree with TRBD2. With V trimmed by 7 bases and J by 5 bases, 11 bases remained unmatched. Germline V CDR1 and CDR2: LNHDA, SQIVND (reference sequence). The length of the CDR3 is 16 residues. In nucleotides, the CDR3 is TGTGCCAGTATGACGCACGCAAGCGGGAGGACCGGGGAGCTGTTTTTT. The encoded protein is CASMTHASGRTGELFF.

This clone appeared once. This chain uses TRBV19 with TRBJ1-1, with 8 bases lining up with TRBD1. Germline-derived CDR1 and CDR2 are LNHDA and SQIVND (reference sequence). With V trimmed by 3 bases and J by 6 bases, 3 bases remained unmatched. The CDR3 extends over 13 amino acids. Written as DNA, the CDR3 is TGTGCCAGTAGTATCGCAGGGGGCTCTGAAGCTTTCTTT. Translation: CASSIAGGSEAFF.

The gene calls are TRBV15 and TRBJ1-4; D is perhaps TRBD1 (6 bases). The CDR3 has 16 residues. CDR1 is LNHNV, CDR2 YYDKDF, per germline (reference sequence). V dropped 1 base and J dropped 6 bases, with 15 bases sitting between them. The CDR3 spells CATSRGRQAVHEKLFF. CDR3 bases: TGTGCCACCAGCAGAGGAAGACAGGCTGTCCATGAAAAACTGTTTTTT.

The chain is built from TRBV5-5 and TRBJ2-1; 8 bases agree with TRBD1. The trim removed 3 bases at V and 6 bases at J, leaving 5 bases unmatched. This CDR3 region has 14 residues. Germline V gives CDR1 SGHKS, CDR2 YYEKEE (reference sequence). The CDR3 loop reads CASSSTGDANEQFF. The DNA of the CDR3 is TGTGCCAGCAGCTCGACAGGGGATGCCAATGAGCAGTTCTTC.

This clone occurred a few times. The chain uses TRBV11-1 and TRBJ2-7; D possibly corresponds to TRBD2 (5 bases). V was trimmed by 8 bases and J by 5 bases, leaving 10 bases between them. CDR1 is SGHAT and CDR2 is FQDESV in the germline V gene (reference sequence). The CDR3 contains 11 residues. CDR3 protein: CASSLEDEQYF. CDR3 nucleotides: TGTGCCAGCTCTTTGGAGGACGAGCAGTACTTC.

V is TRBV19 and J is TRBJ2-6; tentatively, D is TRBD1 (5 bases). This CDR3 is 15 amino acids long. V dropped 4 bases and J dropped 2 bases, with 9 bases sitting between them. Germline V CDR1 and CDR2: LNHDA, SQIVND (reference sequence). CDR3: CASSTSGTGANVLTF. Written as DNA, the CDR3 is TGTGCCAGTAGTACTTCAGGGACTGGGGCCAACGTCCTGACTTTC.

V usage is TRBV7-2 and J usage is TRBJ2-1, with 11 bases identical to TRBD2. CDR1 and CDR2 (germline): SGHTA, FQGNSA. Losses at the gene ends were 5 bases for V and 4 bases for J; bases not matched to a gene: 4. This CDR3 spans 15 amino acids. The CDR3 DNA follows: TGTGCCAGCAGCCGGGGACTAGCGGAGTACAATGAGCAGTTCTTC. It encodes CASSRGLAEYNEQFF.

This clone was seen more than once but under ten times. V is TRBV4-1 and J is TRBJ2-3; D call uncertain. Trimming removed 0 bases at V and 4 bases at J, with 8 bases between. Germline CDR1 MGHRA, CDR2 YSYEKL. The CDR3 totals 14 residues. The CDR3 nucleotides read TGCGCCAGCAGCCAAGATCGGATGGCAGATACGCAGTATTTT. It yields the protein CASSQDRMADTQYF.

This chain joins TRBV29-1 and TRBJ2-3, with D perhaps TRBD2 (6 bases). Trimming left V 6 bases short and J 5 bases short, with 21 bases between. Germline V gene lookup returns CDR1 SQVTM and CDR2 ANQGSEA. The CDR3 extends over 15 amino acids. The CDR3 coding sequence is TGCAGCGTGGGAAGCGTCCTTAACGGGGGAGATACGCAGTATTTT. Its protein is CSVGSVLNGGDTQYF.

The sample holds one count of this clone. V gene TRBV11-2 combines with J gene TRBJ2-6, with D unresolved. CDR1 is SGHAT and CDR2 is FQNNGV in the germline V gene. The CDR3 loop spans 16 amino acids. The V end was cut by 7 bases, the J end by 0 bases, with 13 bases between. In DNA, the CDR3 is TGTGCCAGCACCCTATTAAAAACCTCTGGGGCCAACGTCCTGACTTTC. It specifies CASTLLKTSGANVLTF.

The chain uses TRBV4-2 and TRBJ2-1; the D is unclear. The CDR3 totals 17 residues. Per the germline V gene, CDR1 is LGHNA and CDR2 is YNFKEQ. Trimming took 1 base from V and 4 from J, leaving 17 bases between them. Here the CDR3 reads CASSQASGRTKYNEQFF. The CDR3 DNA is TGTGCCAGCAGCCAAGCCTCAGGACGAACTAAATACAATGAGCAGTTCTTC.

This chain connects TRBV5-4 to TRBJ1-4; D ambiguous. Germline-derived CDR1 and CDR2 are SGHNT and YYREEE (reference sequence). The CDR3 runs to 13 residues. V was clipped by 2 bases and J by 5 bases, with 7 bases between them. The CDR3 DNA sequence: TGTGCCAGCAGCTTAGCGCAGAATGAAAAACTGTTTTTT. This encodes CASSLAQNEKLFF.

The chain is built from TRBV5-8 and TRBJ1-1, with a weak D call TRBD1 (6 bases). Trimming shortened V by 0 bases and J by 7 bases, and 10 bases separated the two germline ends. CDR1 is SGHTS and CDR2 is YDEGEE in the germline V gene. This CDR3 has 13 residues. The CDR3 protein is CASSLEQGGEAFF. Here the CDR3 DNA reads TGTGCCAGCAGCTTGGAACAGGGTGGTGAAGCTTTCTTT.

The V gene is TRBV10-1, the J gene TRBJ2-3; TRBD2 matches at 9 bases. Germline assignment: CDR1 WNHNN and CDR2 SYGVQD (reference sequence). The CDR3 spans 15 residues. After removal of 6 bases from V and 2 bases from J, the junction contained 6 bases not matched to a gene. This chain's CDR3 is CASRASGDNTDTQYF. Written as DNA, the CDR3 is TGCGCCAGCAGGGCTAGCGGGGACAACACAGATACGCAGTATTTT.

The table lists this clone with a count of one. This chain uses TRBV18 with TRBJ1-2, with D perhaps matching TRBD1 (5 bases). Germline CDR1 KGHSH, CDR2 LQKENI. This CDR3 has 17 residues. V was clipped by 3 bases and J by 0 bases, with 17 bases between them. CDR3 nucleotide sequence: TGTGCCAGCTCACCGAGATTAGGGGATTCGGCTAACTATGGCTACACCTTC. Translating it yields CASSPRLGDSANYGYTF.

CDR3 protein: CASSPTRDRVGYGYTF. The CDR3 bases are TGTGCCAGCAGCCCGACCCGGGACAGGGTAGGCTATGGCTACACCTTC. The V gene is TRBV11-2, the J gene TRBJ1-2, with 9 bases aligning to TRBD1. V lost 5 bases to trimming and J lost 4 bases; unmatched junction nucleotides: 11. The CDR3 length is 16 residues. Per the germline V gene, CDR1 is SGHAT and CDR2 is FQNNGV.

The chain uses TRBV11-2 and TRBJ2-3; 8 nucleotides match TRBD1. The germline V gene encodes CDR1 SGHAT and CDR2 FQNNGV. V lost 3 bases, J lost 3 bases, and 8 bases stayed unmatched. CDR3 length equals 16 residues. The CDR3 DNA follows: TGTGCCAGCAGCTTCCCCCGGACAGGGACGACAGATACGCAGTATTTT. Its translation: CASSFPRTGTTDTQYF. Combining the CDR3 with reference TRBV11-2 and TRBJ2-3 gives the whole variable domain EAGVAQSPRYKIIEKRQSVAFWCNPISGHATLYWYQQILGQGPKLLIQFQNNGVVDDSQLPKDRFSAERLKGVDSTLKIQPAKLEDSAVYLCASSFPRTGTTDTQYFGPGTRLTVL.

This clone was counted between two and nine times. The chain carries TRBV29-1 and TRBJ2-6; 11 nucleotides match TRBD1. After removal of 4 bases from V and 0 bases from J, the junction contained 5 bases not matched to a gene. This CDR3 has 17 residues. In germline, CDR1 is SQVTM, CDR2 ANQGSEA. The CDR3 DNA sequence: TGCAGCGTTGGCGGGACAGGGGGACTCTCTGGGGCCAACGTCCTGACTTTC. Protein sequence: CSVGGTGGLSGANVLTF.

V is TRBV5-1 and J is TRBJ2-3, with a possible D match to TRBD2 (6 bases). Germline CDR1 reads SGHRS; CDR2 reads YFSETQ. The ends were cut back, 5 bases at V and 3 bases at J, with 13 bases in the middle. This CDR3 spans 14 amino acids. The CDR3 protein is CASREGERTDTQYF. The CDR3 bases are TGCGCCAGCAGGGAGGGAGAGAGGACAGATACGCAGTATTTT.